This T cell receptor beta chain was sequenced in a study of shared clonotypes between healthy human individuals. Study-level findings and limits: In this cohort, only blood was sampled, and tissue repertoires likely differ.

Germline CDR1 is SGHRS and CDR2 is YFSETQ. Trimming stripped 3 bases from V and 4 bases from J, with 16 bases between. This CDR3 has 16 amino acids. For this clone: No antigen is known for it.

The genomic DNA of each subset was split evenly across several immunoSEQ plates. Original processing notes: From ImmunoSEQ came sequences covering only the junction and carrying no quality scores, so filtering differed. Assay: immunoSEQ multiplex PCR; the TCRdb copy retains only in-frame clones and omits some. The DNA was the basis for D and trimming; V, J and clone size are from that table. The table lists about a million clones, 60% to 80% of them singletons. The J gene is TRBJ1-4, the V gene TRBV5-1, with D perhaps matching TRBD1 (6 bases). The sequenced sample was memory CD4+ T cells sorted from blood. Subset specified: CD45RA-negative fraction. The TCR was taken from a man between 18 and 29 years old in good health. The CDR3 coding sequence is TGCGCCAGCAGCTCCGGGACACGTTTCTTTAATGAAAAACTGTTTTTT. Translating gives CASSSGTRFFNEKLFF.